Below are 18 T cell receptor beta chains sequenced from a single sample in a study of blood T cell repertoires in COVID-19. The protocol was immunoSEQ multiplex PCR, while the TCRdb copy is restricted to in-frame clones and leaves out a portion. The sample records more than 300,000 clones, 75% to 90% being singletons. Sample: PBMCs or T cells enriched from blood (not recorded which). The receptors stem from a woman aged 45-59 years who had recovered from COVID-19.

The CDR3 here is CASSQYGTRSEKLFF. CDR3 nucleotides: TGTGCCAGCAGCCAATACGGGACTAGGAGCGAAAAACTGTTTTTT. This chain uses TRBV14 with TRBJ1-4, with D perhaps TRBD1 (5 bases). Germline CDR1 reads SGHDN; CDR2 reads FVKESK. Trimming removed 2 bases from V and 8 bases from J, with 15 bases in between. The CDR3 has 15 residues.

This clone was seen a handful of times. This chain joins TRBV30 and TRBJ1-2; D is uncertain. The germline CDR1 and CDR2 sequences are GTSNPN and SVGIG (reference sequence). V was shortened by 0 bases and J by 6 bases, with 11 bases between the two germline ends. This CDR3 has 13 amino acids. In DNA, the CDR3 is TGTGCCTGGAGTGTTAGAGGGTTGGATGGCTACACCTTC. Its translation is CAWSVRGLDGYTF.

The chain has TRBV23-1 and TRBJ1-1; no firm D call. TRBV23-1 is filed as an ORF, its function uncertain. Trimming removed 10 bases from V and 3 bases from J, with 15 bases in between. CDR3 size: 13 residues. The CDR3 sequence is CATKPRADTEAFF. The CDR3 DNA is TGCGCCACTAAGCCCCGAGCCGACACTGAAGCTTTCTTT.

This rearrangement joins TRBV6-2 or TRBV6-3 to TRBJ1-5; 9 bases are shared with TRBD1. The CDR3 consists of 18 residues. Germline V CDR1 and CDR2: MNHEY, SVGEGT. The V segment lost 0 bases and the J segment 5 bases; nucleotides outside the gene matches: 11. The CDR3 protein is CASSYSASGTGRDQPQHF. CDR3 DNA sequence: TGTGCCAGCAGTTACTCCGCGTCCGGGACAGGGAGGGATCAGCCCCAGCATTTT.

This chain links TRBV27 with TRBJ1-4; D gene uncertain. CDR1 is MNHEY and CDR2 is SMNVEV in the germline V gene (reference sequence). The CDR3 runs to 14 residues. V was shortened by 9 bases and J by 0 bases, with 11 bases between the two germline ends. The CDR3 spells CASGTPATNEKLFF. The DNA of the CDR3 is TGTGCCAGTGGCACCCCCGCAACTAATGAAAAACTGTTTTTT.

The chain couples TRBV5-1 to TRBJ2-2; D might be TRBD2 (6 bases). Between the trimmed V and J ends, which lost 4 bases and 4 bases, there was a span of 17 bases. Germline V gene sequence: CDR1 SGHRS, CDR2 YFSETQ. The CDR3 is made up of 16 amino acids. The CDR3 nucleotides are TGCGCCAGCAGCCCCGGCGCGGGGACTCCCACCGGGGAGCTGTTTTTT. This encodes CASSPGAGTPTGELFF.

The chain links TRBV5-5 to TRBJ1-3, with a possible D match to TRBD1 (5 bases). This CDR3 has 14 residues. V lost 2 bases and J lost 3, with 9 bases in between. Germline V gene data show CDR1 as SGHKS and CDR2 as YYEKEE (reference sequence). CDR3 sequence reads: CASSFGGNGNTIYF. The CDR3 coding sequence is TGTGCCAGCAGCTTCGGGGGAAATGGAAACACCATATATTTT.

Only one count was recorded for this clone. The rearrangement links TRBV5-1 to TRBJ1-3; D ambiguous. With 0 bases removed from V and 0 bases from J, the gap between germline ends came to 10 bases. The germline V gene encodes CDR1 SGHRS and CDR2 YFSETQ. This CDR3 has 16 amino acids. The CDR3 loop reads CASSLASQVSGNTIYF. For the CDR3, the DNA is TGCGCCAGCAGCTTGGCCTCCCAGGTCTCTGGAAACACCATATATTTT.

Only one count was recorded for this clone. V is TRBV5-1 and J is TRBJ1-2; 7 bases line up with TRBD1. CDR3 length: 14 amino acids. The germline V gene has CDR1 SGHRS and CDR2 YFSETQ. V shed 3 bases and J 4 bases; nucleotides not matched to a gene: 6. The CDR3 reads CASSSRQGTYGYTF. The CDR3 bases are TGCGCCAGCAGCTCTAGACAGGGTACCTATGGCTACACCTTC.

The chain is built from TRBV29-1 and TRBJ2-7; 10 bases align to TRBD2. Germline V gene sequence: CDR1 SQVTM, CDR2 ANQGSEA. The CDR3 length is 13 residues. Trimming took 4 bases from V and 3 from J; bases not matched to a gene: 3. The CDR3 region is CSVGTSGFYEQYF. The CDR3 DNA is TGCAGCGTTGGGACTAGCGGATTCTACGAGCAGTACTTC.

V and J are TRBV9 and TRBJ2-1, with a tentative D call TRBD2 (6 bases). The germline V gene encodes CDR1 SGDLS and CDR2 YYNGEE. This CDR3 comprises 13 residues. The V end was cut by 4 bases, the J end by 7 bases, with 12 bases between. Here the CDR3 reads CASSPDGGNEQFF. The CDR3 nucleotides read TGTGCCAGCAGCCCAGATGGGGGGAATGAGCAGTTCTTC. Full variable domain (missing parts from reference TRBV9 and TRBJ2-1): DSGVTQTPKHLITATGQRVTLRCSPRSGDLSVYWYQQSLDQGLQFLIQYYNGEERAKGNILERFSAQQFPDLHSELNLSSLELGDSALYFCASSPDGGNEQFFGPGTRLTVL.

The gene calls are TRBV10-3 and TRBJ2-5; 10 positions agree with TRBD2. Losses at the gene ends were 5 bases for V and 5 bases for J; bases not matched to a gene: 11. There are 16 residues in the CDR3. Germline V gene data show CDR1 as ENHRY and CDR2 as SYGVKD. CDR3 sequence reads: CAISTPPASGSETQYF. CDR3 nucleotides: TGTGCCATCAGTACCCCCCCGGCTAGCGGGAGTGAGACCCAGTACTTC.

J is TRBJ2-7 and V is TRBV6-2 or TRBV6-3; tentatively, D is TRBD1 (5 bases). This CDR3 has 14 amino acids. CDR1 and CDR2 (germline): MNHEY, SVGEGT. The V end was cut by 5 bases, the J end by 0 bases, with 11 bases between. The CDR3 nucleotides are TGTGCCAGCAGTCCCCGACAGCGCTCCTACGAGCAGTACTTC. Protein product: CASSPRQRSYEQYF.

This chain links TRBV2 with TRBJ2-1; 12 positions match TRBD2. V was pared by 6 bases and J by 4 bases, with 13 bases of the junction left unmatched. This CDR3 comprises 18 residues. Germline CDR1 reads SNHLY; CDR2 reads FYNNEI. The CDR3 spells CASSVASGLAGNYNEQFF. As DNA, the CDR3 is TGTGCCAGCAGCGTAGCTTCTGGACTAGCGGGAAATTACAATGAGCAGTTCTTC.

The J gene is TRBJ1-1, the V gene TRBV29-1; D may be TRBD1 (5 bases). Germline V gene data show CDR1 as SQVTM and CDR2 as ANQGSEA. V shed 7 bases and J shed 6 bases, with 18 bases lying between them. This CDR3 has 13 amino acids. CDR3 amino acids: CSAPDTGEAEAFF. In DNA form, the CDR3 reads TGCAGCGCCCCGGACACTGGGGAGGCTGAAGCTTTCTTT.

The chain is built from TRBV7-9 and TRBJ1-1; 8 nucleotides align to TRBD1. The germline V gene encodes CDR1 SEHNR and CDR2 FQNEAQ (reference sequence). Trimming took 4 bases from V and 8 from J; bases not matched to a gene: 9. The CDR3 length is 14 residues. The CDR3 reads CASSSDRGPGEAFF. The CDR3 nucleotides read TGTGCCAGCAGCTCCGACAGGGGCCCAGGGGAAGCTTTCTTT.

This rearrangement joins TRBV7-9 to TRBJ1-2; possible D gene TRBD1, 6 bases. V was pared by 5 bases and J by 4 bases, with 17 bases between. Per the germline V gene, CDR1 is SEHNR and CDR2 is FQNEAQ (reference sequence). The CDR3 has 15 amino acids. The CDR3 spells CASSQHQGRVYGYTF. CDR3 bases: TGTGCCAGCAGCCAACACCAGGGGCGGGTCTATGGCTACACCTTC.

The genes are TRBV10-3 and TRBJ1-1; no firm D call. The CDR3 length is 13 residues. V was cut by 6 bases and J by 4 bases, with 12 bases left in between. Germline V CDR1 and CDR2: ENHRY, SYGVKD. The CDR3 sequence: CAISPGPSTEAFF. CDR3 coding DNA: TGTGCCATCAGCCCGGGTCCCAGCACTGAAGCTTTCTTT.